This T cell receptor (beta chain) was profiled in a study of blood T cell repertoires in COVID-19. V dropped 4 bases and J dropped 5 bases, with 13 bases sitting between them. Germline V gene sequence: CDR1 SGHKS, CDR2 YYEKEE (reference sequence). CDR3 length equals 13 residues. Sequencing was performed with immunoSEQ multiplex PCR; in TCRdb, only in-frame clones are kept and a portion is missing. The data contain over 150,000 clones, more than 85% of them singletons. The specimen was PBMCs or T cells enriched from blood (not recorded which). This sequence was found in a woman in her forties or fifties who had recovered from COVID-19. The gene calls are TRBV5-5 and TRBJ2-7; tentatively, D is TRBD2 (6 bases). In nucleotides, the CDR3 is TGTGCCAGCAGCCCCTACGGAGGGGACGAGCAGTACTTC. Translating gives CASSPYGGDEQYF.